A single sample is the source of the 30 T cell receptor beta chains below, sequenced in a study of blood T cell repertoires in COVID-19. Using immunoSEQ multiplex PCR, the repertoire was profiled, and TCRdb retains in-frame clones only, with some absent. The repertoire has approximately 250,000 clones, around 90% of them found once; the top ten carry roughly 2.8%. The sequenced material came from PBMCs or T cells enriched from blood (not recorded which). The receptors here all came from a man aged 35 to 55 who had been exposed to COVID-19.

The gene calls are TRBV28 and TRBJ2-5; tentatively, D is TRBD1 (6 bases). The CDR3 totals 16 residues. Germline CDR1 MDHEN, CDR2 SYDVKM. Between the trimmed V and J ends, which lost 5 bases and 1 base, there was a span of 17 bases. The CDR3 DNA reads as TGTGCCAGCAGTGCCCTACAGGGAGTCCTCCAAGAGACCCAGTACTTC. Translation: CASSALQGVLQETQYF.

CDR3 DNA: TGTGCCAGCAGCTCCCAGCGTTTCATTCAGTACTTC. This sequence encodes CASSSQRFIQYF. The chain employs TRBV7-9 and TRBJ2-4, with unresolved D. This CDR3 region has 12 residues. The V gene's germline CDR1 is SEHNR and CDR2 FQNEAQ (reference sequence). Between the trimmed V and J ends, which lost 4 bases and 9 bases, there was a span of 10 bases.

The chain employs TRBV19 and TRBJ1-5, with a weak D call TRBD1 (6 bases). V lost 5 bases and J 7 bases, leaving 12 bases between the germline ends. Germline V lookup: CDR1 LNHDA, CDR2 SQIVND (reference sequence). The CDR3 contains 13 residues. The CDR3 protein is CASSGQLRQPQHF. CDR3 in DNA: TGTGCCAGTAGTGGACAGTTAAGACAGCCCCAGCATTTT.

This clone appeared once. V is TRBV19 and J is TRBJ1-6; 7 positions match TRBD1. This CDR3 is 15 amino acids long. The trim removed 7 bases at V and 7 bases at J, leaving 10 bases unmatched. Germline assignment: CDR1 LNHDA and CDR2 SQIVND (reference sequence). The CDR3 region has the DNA TGTGCCAGTACCCTCCGGGACAGATTAAATTCACCCCTCCACTTT. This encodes CASTLRDRLNSPLHF.

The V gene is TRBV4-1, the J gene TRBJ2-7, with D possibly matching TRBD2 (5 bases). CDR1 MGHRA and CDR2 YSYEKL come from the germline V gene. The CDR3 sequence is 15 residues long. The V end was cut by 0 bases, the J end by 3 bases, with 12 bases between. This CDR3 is CASSQDFPAVYEQYF. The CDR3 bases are TGCGCCAGCAGCCAAGATTTTCCAGCGGTCTACGAGCAGTACTTC.

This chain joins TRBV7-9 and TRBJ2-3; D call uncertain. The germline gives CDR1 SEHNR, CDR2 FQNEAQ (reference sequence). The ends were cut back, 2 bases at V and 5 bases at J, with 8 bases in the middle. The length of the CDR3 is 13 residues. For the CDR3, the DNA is TGTGCCAGCAGCTTAAGCGACGGAGATACGCAGTATTTT. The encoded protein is CASSLSDGDTQYF.

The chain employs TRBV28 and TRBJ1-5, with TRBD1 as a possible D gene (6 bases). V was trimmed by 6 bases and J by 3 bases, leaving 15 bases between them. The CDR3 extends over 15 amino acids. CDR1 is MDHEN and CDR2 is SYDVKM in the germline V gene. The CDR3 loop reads CASREATGPNQPQHF. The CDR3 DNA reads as TGTGCCAGCAGAGAAGCGACAGGCCCCAATCAGCCCCAGCATTTT.

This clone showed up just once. The CDR3, as DNA: TGTGCCAGCTCATTCGGGGAAGGCTACACCTTC. It specifies CASSFGEGYTF. The chain employs TRBV18 and TRBJ1-2; D ambiguous. V was pared by 5 bases and J by 8 bases, with 9 bases between. Germline loops: CDR1 KGHSH, CDR2 LQKENI. This CDR3 spans 11 amino acids.

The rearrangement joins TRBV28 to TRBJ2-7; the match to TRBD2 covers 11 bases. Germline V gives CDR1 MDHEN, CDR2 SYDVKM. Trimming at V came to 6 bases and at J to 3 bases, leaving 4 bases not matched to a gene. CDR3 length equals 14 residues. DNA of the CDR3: TGTGCCAGCAGAGTAGCGGGAGGGAACTACGAGCAGTACTTC. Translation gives CASRVAGGNYEQYF.

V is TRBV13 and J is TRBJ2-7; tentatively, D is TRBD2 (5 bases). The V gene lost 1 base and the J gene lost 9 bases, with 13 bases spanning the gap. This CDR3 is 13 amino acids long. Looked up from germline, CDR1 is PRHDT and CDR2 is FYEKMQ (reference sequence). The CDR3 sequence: CASSLATSGGQYF. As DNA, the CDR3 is TGTGCCAGCAGCTTAGCAACTAGTGGAGGGCAGTACTTC. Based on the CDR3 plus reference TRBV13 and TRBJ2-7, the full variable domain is AAGVIQSPRHLIKEKRETATLKCYPIPRHDTVYWYQQGPGQDPQFLISFYEKMQSDKGSIPDRFSAQQFSDYHSELNMSSLELGDSALYFCASSLATSGGQYFGPGTRLTVT.

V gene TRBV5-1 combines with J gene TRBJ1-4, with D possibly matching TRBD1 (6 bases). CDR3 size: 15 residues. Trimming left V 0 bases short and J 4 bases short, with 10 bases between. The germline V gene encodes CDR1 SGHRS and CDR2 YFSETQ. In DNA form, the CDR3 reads TGCGCCAGCAGCTTGGACGGACAGTTTAATGAAAAACTGTTTTTT. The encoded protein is CASSLDGQFNEKLFF.

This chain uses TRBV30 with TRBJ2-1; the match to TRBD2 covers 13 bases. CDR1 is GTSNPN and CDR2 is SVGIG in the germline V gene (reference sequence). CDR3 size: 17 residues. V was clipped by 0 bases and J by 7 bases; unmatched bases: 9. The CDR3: CAWSVGRTSGSWNEQFF. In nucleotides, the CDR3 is TGTGCCTGGAGTGTTGGAAGGACTAGCGGGAGTTGGAATGAGCAGTTCTTC.

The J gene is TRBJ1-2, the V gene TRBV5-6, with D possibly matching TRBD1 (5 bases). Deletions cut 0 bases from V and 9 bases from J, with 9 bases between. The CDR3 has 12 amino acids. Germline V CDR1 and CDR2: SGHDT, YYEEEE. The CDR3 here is CASSLDRTSYTF. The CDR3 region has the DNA TGTGCCAGCAGCTTGGACAGGACTAGCTACACCTTC.

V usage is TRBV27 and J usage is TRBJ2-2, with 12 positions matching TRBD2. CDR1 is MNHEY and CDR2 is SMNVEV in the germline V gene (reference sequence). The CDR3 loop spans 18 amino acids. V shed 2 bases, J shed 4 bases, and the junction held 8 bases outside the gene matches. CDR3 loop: CASSLLLRTSGVTGELFF. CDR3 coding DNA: TGTGCCAGCAGTTTACTTCTTAGGACTAGCGGGGTCACCGGGGAGCTGTTTTTT.

CDR3 sequence: CASSVRPGGGETQYF. As DNA, the CDR3 is TGTGCCAGCAGCGTTAGGCCAGGGGGTGGAGAGACCCAGTACTTC. The V call is TRBV9, the J call TRBJ2-5; 7 positions match TRBD1. The ends lost 2 bases at V and 4 bases at J; junction bases unmatched: 8. From germline, CDR1 is SGDLS and CDR2 YYNGEE. The CDR3 extends over 15 amino acids.

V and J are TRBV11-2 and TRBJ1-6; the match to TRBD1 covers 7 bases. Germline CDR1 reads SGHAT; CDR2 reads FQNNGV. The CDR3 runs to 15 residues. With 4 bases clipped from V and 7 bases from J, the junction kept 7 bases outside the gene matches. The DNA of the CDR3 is TGTGCCAGCAGCTCCCCGGGACAGCAGAATTCACCCCTCCACTTT. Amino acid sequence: CASSSPGQQNSPLHF.

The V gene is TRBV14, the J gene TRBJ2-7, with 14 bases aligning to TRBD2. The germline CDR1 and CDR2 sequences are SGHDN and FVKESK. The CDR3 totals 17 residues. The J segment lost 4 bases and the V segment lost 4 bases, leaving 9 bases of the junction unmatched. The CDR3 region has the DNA TGTGCCAGCAGCCGAGAACCGGGACTAGCGGGAGTATACGAGCAGTACTTC. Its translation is CASSREPGLAGVYEQYF. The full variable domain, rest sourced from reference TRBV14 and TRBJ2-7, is EAGVTQFPSHSVIEKGQTVTLRCDPISGHDNLYWYRRVMGKEIKFLLHFVKESKQDESGMPNNRFLAERTGGTYSTLKVQPAELEDSGVYFCASSREPGLAGVYEQYFGPGTRLTVT.

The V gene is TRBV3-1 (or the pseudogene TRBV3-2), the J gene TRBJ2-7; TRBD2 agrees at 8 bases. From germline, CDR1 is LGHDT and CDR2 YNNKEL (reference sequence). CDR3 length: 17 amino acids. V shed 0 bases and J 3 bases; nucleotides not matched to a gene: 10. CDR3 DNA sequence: TGTGCCAGCAGCCAAGATACTTCAGCGGGAGTGGGCTACGAGCAGTACTTC. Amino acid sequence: CASSQDTSAGVGYEQYF.

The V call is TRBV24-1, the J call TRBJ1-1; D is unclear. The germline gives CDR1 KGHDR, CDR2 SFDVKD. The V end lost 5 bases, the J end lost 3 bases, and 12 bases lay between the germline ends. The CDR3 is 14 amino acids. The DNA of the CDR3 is TGTGCCACCAGTGGGGGAGGTCGGGACACTGAAGCTTTCTTT. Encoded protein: CATSGGGRDTEAFF.

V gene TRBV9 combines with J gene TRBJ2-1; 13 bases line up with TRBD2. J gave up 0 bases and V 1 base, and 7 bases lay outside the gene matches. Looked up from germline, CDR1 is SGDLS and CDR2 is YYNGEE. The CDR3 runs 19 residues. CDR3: CASSVQGLAGLPSYNEQFF. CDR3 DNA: TGTGCCAGCAGCGTACAGGGACTAGCGGGACTACCCTCCTACAATGAGCAGTTCTTC. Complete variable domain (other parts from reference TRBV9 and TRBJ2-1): DSGVTQTPKHLITATGQRVTLRCSPRSGDLSVYWYQQSLDQGLQFLIQYYNGEERAKGNILERFSAQQFPDLHSELNLSSLELGDSALYFCASSVQGLAGLPSYNEQFFGPGTRLTVL.

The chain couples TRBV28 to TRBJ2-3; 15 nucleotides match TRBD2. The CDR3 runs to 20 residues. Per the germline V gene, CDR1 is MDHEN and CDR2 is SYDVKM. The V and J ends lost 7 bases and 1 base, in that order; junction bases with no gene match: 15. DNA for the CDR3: TGTGCCAGCACCTTCCGGATAGGACTAGCGGGAGGGCTGGGCACAGATACGCAGTATTTT. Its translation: CASTFRIGLAGGLGTDTQYF.

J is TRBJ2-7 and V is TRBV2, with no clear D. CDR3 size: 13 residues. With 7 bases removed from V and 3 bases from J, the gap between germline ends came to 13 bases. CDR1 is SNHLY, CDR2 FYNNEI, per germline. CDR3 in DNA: TGTGCCAGCAAAAGCGTTCCGATCTACGAGCAGTACTTC. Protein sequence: CASKSVPIYEQYF.

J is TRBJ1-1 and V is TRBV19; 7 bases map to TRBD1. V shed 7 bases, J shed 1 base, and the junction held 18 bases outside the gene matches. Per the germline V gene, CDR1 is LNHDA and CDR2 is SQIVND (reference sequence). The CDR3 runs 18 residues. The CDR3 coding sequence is TGTGCCAGTATCCACCCCGACAGTCGCTCAGGGGGGAACACTGAAGCTTTCTTT. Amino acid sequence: CASIHPDSRSGGNTEAFF.

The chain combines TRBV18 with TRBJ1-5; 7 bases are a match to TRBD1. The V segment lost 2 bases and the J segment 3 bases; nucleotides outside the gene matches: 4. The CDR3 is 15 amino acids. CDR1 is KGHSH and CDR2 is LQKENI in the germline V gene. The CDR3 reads CASSPEGTDNQPQHF. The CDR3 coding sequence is TGTGCCAGCTCACCAGAGGGGACAGACAATCAGCCCCAGCATTTT. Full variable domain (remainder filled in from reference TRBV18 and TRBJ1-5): NAGVMQNPRHLVRRRGQEARLRCSPMKGHSHVYWYRQLPEEGLKFMVYLQKENIIDESGMPKERFSAEFPKEGPSILRIQQVVRGDSAAYFCASSPEGTDNQPQHFGDGTRLSIL.

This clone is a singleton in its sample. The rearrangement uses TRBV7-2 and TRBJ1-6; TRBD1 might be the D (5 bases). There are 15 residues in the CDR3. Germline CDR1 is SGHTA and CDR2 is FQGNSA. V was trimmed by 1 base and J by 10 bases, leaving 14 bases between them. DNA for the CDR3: TGTGCCAGCAGCTTAGTAACGGGGGGGGAGTCACCCCTCCACTTT. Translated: CASSLVTGGESPLHF.

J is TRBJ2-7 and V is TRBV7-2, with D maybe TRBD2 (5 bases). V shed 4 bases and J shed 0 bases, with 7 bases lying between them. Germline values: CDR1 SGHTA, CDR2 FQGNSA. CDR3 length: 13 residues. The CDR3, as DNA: TGTGCCAGCAGCTCCGGGATCTCCTACGAGCAGTACTTC. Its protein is CASSSGISYEQYF.

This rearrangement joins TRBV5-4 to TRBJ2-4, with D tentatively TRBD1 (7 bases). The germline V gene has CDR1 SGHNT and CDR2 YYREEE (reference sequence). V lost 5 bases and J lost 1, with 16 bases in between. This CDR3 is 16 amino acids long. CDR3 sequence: CASRIGGGEAKNIQYF. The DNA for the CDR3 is TGTGCCAGCAGGATAGGAGGGGGCGAGGCCAAAAACATTCAGTACTTC.

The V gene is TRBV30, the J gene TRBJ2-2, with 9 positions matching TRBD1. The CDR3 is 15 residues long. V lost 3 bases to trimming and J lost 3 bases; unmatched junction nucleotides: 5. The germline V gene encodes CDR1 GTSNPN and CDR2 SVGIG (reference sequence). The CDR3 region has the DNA TGTGCCTGGAGGTGGGGGGACAGGGACACCGGGGAGCTGTTTTTT. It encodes CAWRWGDRDTGELFF.

This CDR3 is CASLRQGDQPQHF. DNA for the CDR3: TGTGCCAGTTTACGACAGGGTGATCAGCCCCAGCATTTT. The V gene is TRBV2, the J gene TRBJ1-5; 7 bases agree with TRBD1. V was clipped by 9 bases and J by 5 bases; unmatched bases: 7. Germline CDR1 SNHLY, CDR2 FYNNEI. The CDR3 length is 13 residues.

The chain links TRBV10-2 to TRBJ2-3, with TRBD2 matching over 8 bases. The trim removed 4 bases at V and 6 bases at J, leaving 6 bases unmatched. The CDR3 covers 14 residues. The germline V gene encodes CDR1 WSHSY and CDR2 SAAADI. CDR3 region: CASSVGGVGDTQYF. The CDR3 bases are TGCGCCAGCAGTGTCGGGGGGGTTGGGGATACGCAGTATTTT.